These 2 T cell receptor beta chains were sequenced from one sample in a study of cytomegalovirus exposure and HLA in healthy donors. Sequencing used immunoSEQ multiplex PCR; TCRdb keeps in-frame clones, though not all of them. The table shows roughly 150,000 clones, with over 90% occurring only once. The specimen was PBMCs. These receptors all come from a man aged 18 to 29 in good health and CMV-seropositive.

The chain uses TRBV9 and TRBJ1-2; the match to TRBD1 covers 10 bases. Losses at the gene ends were 4 bases for V and 3 bases for J; bases not matched to a gene: 3. The CDR3 consists of 14 residues. Germline lookup yields CDR1 SGDLS and CDR2 YYNGEE. As DNA, the CDR3 is TGTGCCAGCAGCCCCGGACAGGGGGACTATGGCTACACCTTC. This codes for CASSPGQGDYGYTF.

The V and J genes are TRBV7-6 and TRBJ2-7; a possible D gene is TRBD1 (5 bases). V was shortened by 5 bases and J by 7 bases, with 12 bases between the two germline ends. This CDR3 comprises 12 residues. Germline values: CDR1 SGHVS, CDR2 FNYEAQ. The CDR3 spells CASSRQNREQYF. CDR3 nucleotides: TGTGCCAGCAGCAGACAGAACCGGGAGCAGTACTTC.